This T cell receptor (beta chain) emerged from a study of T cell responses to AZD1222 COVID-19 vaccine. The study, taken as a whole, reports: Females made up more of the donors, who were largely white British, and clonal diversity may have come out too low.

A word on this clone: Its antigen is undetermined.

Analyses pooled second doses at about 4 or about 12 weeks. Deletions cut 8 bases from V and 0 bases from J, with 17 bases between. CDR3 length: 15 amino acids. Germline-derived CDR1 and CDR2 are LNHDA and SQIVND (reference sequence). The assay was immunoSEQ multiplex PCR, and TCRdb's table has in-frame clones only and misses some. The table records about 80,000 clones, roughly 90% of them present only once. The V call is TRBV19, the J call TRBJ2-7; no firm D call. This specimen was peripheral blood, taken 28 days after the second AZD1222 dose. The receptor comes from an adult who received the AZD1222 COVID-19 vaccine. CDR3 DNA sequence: TGTGCCAGTTCTCGAACCTCCATTAGCTCCTACGAGCAGTACTTC. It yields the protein CASSRTSISSYEQYF.